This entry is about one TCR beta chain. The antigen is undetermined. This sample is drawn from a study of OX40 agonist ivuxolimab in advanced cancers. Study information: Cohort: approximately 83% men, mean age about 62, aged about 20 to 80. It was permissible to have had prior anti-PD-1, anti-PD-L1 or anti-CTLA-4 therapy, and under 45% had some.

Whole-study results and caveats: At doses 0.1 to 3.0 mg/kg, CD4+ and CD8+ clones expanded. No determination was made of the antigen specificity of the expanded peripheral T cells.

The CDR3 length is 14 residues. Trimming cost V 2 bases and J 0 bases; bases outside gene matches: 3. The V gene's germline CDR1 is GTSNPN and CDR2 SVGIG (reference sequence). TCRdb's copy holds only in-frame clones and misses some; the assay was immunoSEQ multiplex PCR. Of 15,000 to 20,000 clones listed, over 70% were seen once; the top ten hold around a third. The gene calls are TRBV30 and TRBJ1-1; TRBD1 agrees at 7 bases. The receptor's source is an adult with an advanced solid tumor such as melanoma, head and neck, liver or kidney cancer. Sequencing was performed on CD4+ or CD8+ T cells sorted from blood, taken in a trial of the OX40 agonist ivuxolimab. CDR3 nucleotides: TGTGCCTGGAGTCCGACAGGGCTGAACACTGAAGCTTTCTTT. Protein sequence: CAWSPTGLNTEAFF.